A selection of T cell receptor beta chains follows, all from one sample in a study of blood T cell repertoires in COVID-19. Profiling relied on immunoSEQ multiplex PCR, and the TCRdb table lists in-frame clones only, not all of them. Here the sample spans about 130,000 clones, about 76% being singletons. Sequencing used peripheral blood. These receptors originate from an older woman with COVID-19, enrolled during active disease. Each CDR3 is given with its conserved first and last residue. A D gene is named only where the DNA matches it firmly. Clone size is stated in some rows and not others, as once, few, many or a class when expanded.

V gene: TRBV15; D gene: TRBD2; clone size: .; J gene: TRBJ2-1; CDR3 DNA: TGTGCCACCAGCAGAGATCCGGGGGGGGCCTTCAATGAGCAGTTCTTC; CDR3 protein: CATSRDPGGAFNEQFF
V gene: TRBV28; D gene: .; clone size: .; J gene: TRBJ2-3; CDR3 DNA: TGTGCCAGCAGTATAACTATAAGCACAGATACGCAGTATTTT; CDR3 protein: CASSITISTDTQYF
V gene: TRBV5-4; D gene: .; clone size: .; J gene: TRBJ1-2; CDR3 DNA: TGTGCCAGCAGCCCAGGAGGGGATAACTATGGCTACACCTTC; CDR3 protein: CASSPGGDNYGYTF
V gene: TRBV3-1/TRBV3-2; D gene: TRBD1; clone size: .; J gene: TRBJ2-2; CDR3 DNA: TGTGCCAGCAGCCAGACCCGGACAGGGGCCGGGCACACCGGGGAGCTGTTTTTT; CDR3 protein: CASSQTRTGAGHTGELFF
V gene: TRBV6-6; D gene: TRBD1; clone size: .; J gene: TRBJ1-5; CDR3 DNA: TGTGCCAGCAGTTATCACAGGGGGAGTAGCAATCAGCCCCAGCATTTT; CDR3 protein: CASSYHRGSSNQPQHF
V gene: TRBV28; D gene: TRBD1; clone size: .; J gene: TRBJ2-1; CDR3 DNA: TGTGCCAGCAGTTCCCTGGACAGGGACTTCTACAATGAGCAGTTCTTC; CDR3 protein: CASSSLDRDFYNEQFF
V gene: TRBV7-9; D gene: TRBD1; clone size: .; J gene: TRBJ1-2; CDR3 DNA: TGTGCCAGCAGCCGTTCCACGGGACAGGGGGCAGTTGGCTACACCTTC; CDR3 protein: CASSRSTGQGAVGYTF
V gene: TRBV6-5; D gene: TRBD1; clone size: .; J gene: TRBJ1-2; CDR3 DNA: TGTGCCAGCAGTTACCCAGGACAGGCGGGACACGGCTACACCTTC; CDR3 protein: CASSYPGQAGHGYTF
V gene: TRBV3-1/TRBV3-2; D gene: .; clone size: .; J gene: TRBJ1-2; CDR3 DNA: TGTGCCAGCAGCCAAGAGGGCCAGGGTCACGGCTACACCTTC; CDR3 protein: CASSQEGQGHGYTF
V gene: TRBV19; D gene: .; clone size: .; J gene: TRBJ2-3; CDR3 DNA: TGTGCCAGTAGTATAGTGGGGGGGCCCACAGATACGCAGTATTTT; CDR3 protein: CASSIVGGPTDTQYF
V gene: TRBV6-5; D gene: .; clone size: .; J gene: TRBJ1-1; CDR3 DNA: TGTGCCAGCGGGGAGGGAGTCACTGAAGCTTTCTTT; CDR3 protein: CASGEGVTEAFF
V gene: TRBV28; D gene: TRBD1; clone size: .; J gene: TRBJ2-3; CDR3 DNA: TGTGCCAGCAACCAGGGGGGCACAGATACGCAGTATTTT; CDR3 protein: CASNQGGTDTQYF
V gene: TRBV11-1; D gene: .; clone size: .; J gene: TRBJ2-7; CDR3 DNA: TGTGCCAGCAGCCAACAGGTCTACGAGCAGTACTTC; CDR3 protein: CASSQQVYEQYF
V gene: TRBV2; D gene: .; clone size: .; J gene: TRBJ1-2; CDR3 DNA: TGTGCCAGCAGTGAAGCAGGACAGTATGGCTACACCTTC; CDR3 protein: CASSEAGQYGYTF
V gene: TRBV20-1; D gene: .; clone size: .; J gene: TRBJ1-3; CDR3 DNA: TGCAGTGCTAGTATGCCAGGGGGAAACACCATATATTTT; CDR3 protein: CSASMPGGNTIYF
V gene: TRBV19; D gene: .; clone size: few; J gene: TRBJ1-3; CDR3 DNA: TGTGCCAGTAGTATGAAGAGCTCTGGAAACACCATATATTTT; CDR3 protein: CASSMKSSGNTIYF
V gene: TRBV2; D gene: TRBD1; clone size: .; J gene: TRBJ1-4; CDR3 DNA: TGTGCCAGCAGTAAGACAGGGTTGAATGAAAAACTGTTTTTT; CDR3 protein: CASSKTGLNEKLFF
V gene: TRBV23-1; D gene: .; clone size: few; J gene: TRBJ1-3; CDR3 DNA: TGCGCCAGCAGTCCCCGTGTCATATATTTT; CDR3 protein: CASSPRVIYF
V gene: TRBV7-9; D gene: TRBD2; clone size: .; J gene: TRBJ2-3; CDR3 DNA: TGTGCCAGCACCAAGGGACTAGACAGCACAGATACGCAGTATTTT; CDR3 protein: CASTKGLDSTDTQYF
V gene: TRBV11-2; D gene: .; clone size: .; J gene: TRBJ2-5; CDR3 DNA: TGTGCCAGCAGCTTAGGACTGGAAGAGACCCAGTACTTC; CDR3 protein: CASSLGLEETQYF
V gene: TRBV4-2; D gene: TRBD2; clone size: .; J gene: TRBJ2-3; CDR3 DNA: TGTGCCAGCAGCCAAGATACTGGGGGGGAAGATACGCAGTATTTT; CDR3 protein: CASSQDTGGEDTQYF
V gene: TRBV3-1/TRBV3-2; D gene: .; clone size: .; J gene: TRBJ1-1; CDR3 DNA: TGTGCCAGCAGCCCTTACGGACAGCCCAACACTGAAGCTTTCTTT; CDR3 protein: CASSPYGQPNTEAFF
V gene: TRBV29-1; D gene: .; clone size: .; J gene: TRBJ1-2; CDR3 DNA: TGCAGCGTTGAAGAGATGGGGGGGTTGGGCTACACCTTC; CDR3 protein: CSVEEMGGLGYTF
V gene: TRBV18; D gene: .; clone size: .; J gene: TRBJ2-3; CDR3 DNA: TGTGCCAGCTCACCACTACTATCCACAGATACGCAGTATTTT; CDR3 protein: CASSPLLSTDTQYF
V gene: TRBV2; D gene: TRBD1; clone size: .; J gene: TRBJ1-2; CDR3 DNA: TGTGCCAGCAGTGCCAGGGGACAGGGGGCGTCCTATGGCTACACCTTC; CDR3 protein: CASSARGQGASYGYTF
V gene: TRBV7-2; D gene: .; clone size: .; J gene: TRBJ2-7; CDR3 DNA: TGTGCCAGCAGCTTAGCGCTGGGGCAGGGAGGAAAGTACGAGCAGTACTTC; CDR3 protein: CASSLALGQGGKYEQYF
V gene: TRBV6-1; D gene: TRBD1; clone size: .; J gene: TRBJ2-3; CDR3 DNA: TGTGCCAGCAGTGATAGACAGGGCCCTAGCACAGATACGCAGTATTTT; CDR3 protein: CASSDRQGPSTDTQYF
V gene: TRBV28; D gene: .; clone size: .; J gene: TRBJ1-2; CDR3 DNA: TGTGCCAGCAGTTCCCCGGAAGGACTTAACTATGGCTACACCTTC; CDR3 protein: CASSSPEGLNYGYTF
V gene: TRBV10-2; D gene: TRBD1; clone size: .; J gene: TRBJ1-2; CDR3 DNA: TGCGCCAGCAGTGAAGGGGGCCTCCCTTATGGCTACACCTTC; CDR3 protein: CASSEGGLPYGYTF